This passage covers 4 T cell receptor beta chains from one sample sequenced in a study of technical replicates of blood from a handful of donors. Sequencing was performed with immunoSEQ multiplex PCR; in TCRdb, only in-frame clones are kept and a portion is missing. This sample has about 81,000 clones; 95% to 97% occur once, and the top ten carry around 0.18%. Sequenced sample: T cells isolated from PBMCs. The receptors come from a human donor in good health.

This sequence joins TRBV11-2 and TRBJ2-7, with a tentative D call TRBD1 (6 bases). V was shortened by 5 bases and J by 2 bases, with 19 bases between the two germline ends. Germline CDR1 and CDR2: SGHAT and FQNNGV. This CDR3 spans 16 amino acids. For the CDR3, the DNA is TGTGCCAGCAGCCCATCAATGACAGGTGGTACCTACGAGCAGTACTTC. It is translated as CASSPSMTGGTYEQYF.

The rearrangement uses TRBV2 and TRBJ1-1; a weak D match, TRBD1 (5 bases). V gave up 3 bases and J gave up 1 base, with 21 bases separating them. This CDR3 is 18 amino acids long. Germline V gives CDR1 SNHLY, CDR2 FYNNEI. The CDR3 here is CASSERGRVWGTNTEAFF. For the CDR3, the DNA is TGTGCCAGCAGTGAGCGGGGACGAGTTTGGGGCACGAACACTGAAGCTTTCTTT.

This clone was observed a handful of times. This chain links TRBV30 with TRBJ1-6, with D possibly matching TRBD1 (5 bases). V lost 3 bases to trimming and J lost 6 bases, with 6 bases between them. CDR3 size: 12 residues. In germline, CDR1 is GTSNPN, CDR2 SVGIG (reference sequence). CDR3 in amino acids: CAWRGLNSPLHF. The CDR3 DNA reads as TGTGCCTGGAGGGGGCTTAATTCACCCCTCCACTTT.

This chain connects TRBV5-1 to TRBJ1-1, with D perhaps TRBD1 (5 bases). Trimming stripped 5 bases from V and 0 bases from J, with 11 bases between. The CDR3 has 14 residues. Germline V CDR1 and CDR2: SGHRS, YFSETQ. The CDR3 bases are TGCGCCAGCAGAGAGGAGGGGATGAACACTGAAGCTTTCTTT. Residues: CASREEGMNTEAFF.